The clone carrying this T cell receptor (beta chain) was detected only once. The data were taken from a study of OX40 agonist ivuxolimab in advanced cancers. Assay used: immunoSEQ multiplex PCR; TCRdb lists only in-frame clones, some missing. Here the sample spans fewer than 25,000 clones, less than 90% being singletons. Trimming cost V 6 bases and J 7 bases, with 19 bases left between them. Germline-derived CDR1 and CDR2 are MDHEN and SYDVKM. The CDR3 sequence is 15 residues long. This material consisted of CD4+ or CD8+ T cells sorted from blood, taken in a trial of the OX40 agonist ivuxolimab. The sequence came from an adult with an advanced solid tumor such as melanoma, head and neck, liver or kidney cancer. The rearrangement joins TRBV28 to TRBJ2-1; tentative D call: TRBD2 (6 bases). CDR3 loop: CASSFPSSVGNEQFF. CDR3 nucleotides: TGTGCCAGCAGCTTCCCCTCTAGCGTAGGGAATGAGCAGTTCTTC.